This record concerns one T cell receptor (beta chain) sequence. TCRdb re-derived calls from the RT-PCR reads in MiXCR, one entry per CDR3 protein. This sample has more than 600,000 distinct CDR3 sequences, with about 14% found just once. The source is a female donor in good health, serving as a healthy control. Source material: memory CD4+ T cells from blood.

CDR3 nucleotide sequence: TGCAGTGCTGAATCCGGGACAGGATTGAATGAAAAACTGTTTTTT. It translates to CSAESGTGLNEKLFF. The V and J genes are TRBV20-1 and TRBJ1-4, with 8 bases lining up with TRBD1. From germline, CDR1 is DFQATT and CDR2 SNEGSKA (reference sequence). The CDR3 runs 15 residues. V was clipped by 5 bases and J by 5 bases; unmatched bases: 10.